This T cell receptor (beta chain) was identified in a study of OX40 agonist ivuxolimab in advanced cancers. General observations from the study: On average, a greater number of expanded clones characterised CD8+ T cells relative to CD4+.

Germline CDR1 reads MNHNS; CDR2 reads SASEGT. The ends were cut back, 6 bases at V and 2 bases at J, with 16 bases in the middle. The length of the CDR3 is 15 residues. Of note for this clone: Antigen unknown.

Measured with immunoSEQ multiplex PCR; TCRdb has only the in-frame clones, and not every one. The repertoire has fewer than 80,000 clones, 80% to 90% of them found once; the top ten carry approximately 5.1%. This receptor was taken from an adult with an advanced solid tumor such as melanoma, head and neck, liver or kidney cancer. Sequences were derived from CD4+ or CD8+ T cells sorted from blood, sampled in a trial of the OX40 agonist ivuxolimab. This sequence joins TRBV6-1 and TRBJ1-1; a weak D match, TRBD1 (6 bases). The CDR3 region has the DNA TGTGCCAGCAGAGAACAGGGCGCAGGTAACACTGAAGCTTTCTTT. Amino acid sequence: CASREQGAGNTEAFF.